This T cell receptor (beta chain) was sequenced in a study of blood T cell repertoires in COVID-19. Study in general: Collection of acute and convalescent COVID-19 samples took place in the United States, Italy and Spain. Sample material is recorded as cDNA or gDNA derived from T cells, B-cell-depleted T cells, or PBMCs.

In the authors' workflow: Counts of nucleated cells, estimated from reference gene primer amplification, were obtained. The repertoire was sequenced with immunoSEQ multiplex PCR; TCRdb's copy has only in-frame clones and lacks some. V and J calls and clone size are those listed in that table; D and trimming were worked out from the DNA. Of roughly 66,000 clones in the sample, about nine tenths were seen once. This CDR3 region has 14 residues. The V and J ends lost 7 bases and 6 bases respectively, with 18 bases between them. Germline V CDR1 and CDR2: MNHEY, SMNVEV (reference sequence). The specimen sequenced was peripheral blood. This TCR came from a human donor with active COVID-19. The donor label of this sample is uncertain. The V call is TRBV27, the J call TRBJ1-1, with D tentatively TRBD1 (5 bases). CDR3 protein: CASISIGGTAEAFF. The CDR3, as DNA: TGTGCCAGCATCTCTATCGGGGGGACGGCTGAAGCTTTCTTT.